The 23 T cell receptor beta chains below come from one sample, sequenced in a study of OX40 agonist ivuxolimab in advanced cancers. Sequencing was performed with immunoSEQ multiplex PCR; in TCRdb, only in-frame clones are kept and a portion is missing. This sample carries 25,000 to 40,000 clones, about 89% of them seen once, and the ten largest clones take roughly 25%. Sample: CD4+ or CD8+ T cells sorted from blood, taken in a trial of the OX40 agonist ivuxolimab. The receptor set was obtained from an adult with an advanced solid tumor such as melanoma, head and neck, liver or kidney cancer.

The chain couples TRBV11-2 to TRBJ2-2, with D perhaps matching TRBD2 (5 bases). V shed 5 bases and J shed 3 bases, with 13 bases lying between them. Germline V CDR1 and CDR2: SGHAT, FQNNGV. The CDR3 is made up of 15 amino acids. The DNA for the CDR3 is TGTGCCAGCAGCCTGGGCTCTAGCTACACCGGGGAGCTGTTTTTT. Encoded protein: CASSLGSSYTGELFF.

For this clone: This sample includes further DNA sequences coding for the same CDR3. This chain links TRBV9 with TRBJ2-1; 8 nucleotides agree with TRBD1. The trim removed 4 bases at V and 4 bases at J, leaving 7 bases unmatched. CDR3 length: 15 amino acids. The germline V gene has CDR1 SGDLS and CDR2 YYNGEE. As DNA, the CDR3 is TGTGCCAGCAGCCCGCAGGGGGCGAGGTACAATGAGCAGTTCTTC. This sequence encodes CASSPQGARYNEQFF.

V is TRBV18 and J is TRBJ1-1; TRBD1 might be the D (5 bases). CDR3 length: 14 amino acids. Germline V CDR1 and CDR2: KGHSH, LQKENI. The V and J ends lost 3 bases and 1 base respectively, with 9 bases between them. The DNA of the CDR3 is TGTGCCAGCTCACCTGTCAGGGAGAACACTGAAGCTTTCTTT. This encodes CASSPVRENTEAFF. Full variable domain (remainder filled in from reference TRBV18 and TRBJ1-1): NAGVMQNPRHLVRRRGQEARLRCSPMKGHSHVYWYRQLPEEGLKFMVYLQKENIIDESGMPKERFSAEFPKEGPSILRIQQVVRGDSAAYFCASSPVRENTEAFFGQGTRLTVV.

This clone is classed as large. The chain links TRBV5-5 to TRBJ2-4; D gene uncertain. From germline, CDR1 is SGHKS and CDR2 YYEKEE (reference sequence). V lost 2 bases, J lost 7 bases, and 13 bases lay in between. This CDR3 spans 14 amino acids. This chain's CDR3 is CASSLVTPFNIQYF. The DNA of the CDR3 is TGTGCCAGCAGCTTAGTGACCCCGTTCAACATTCAGTACTTC.

V usage is TRBV5-1 and J usage is TRBJ1-2, with 7 bases matching TRBD1. V was pared by 3 bases and J by 7 bases, with 6 bases of the junction left unmatched. CDR1 is SGHRS, CDR2 YFSETQ, per germline. This CDR3 is built from 13 residues. The CDR3 region is CASSSDRVFGYTF. CDR3 bases: TGCGCCAGCAGCTCCGACAGGGTTTTTGGCTACACCTTC.

The rearrangement uses TRBV6-6 and TRBJ2-3; 10 bases are a match to TRBD1. CDR3 length: 15 amino acids. J gave up 4 bases and V 6 bases, and 7 bases lay outside the gene matches. CDR1 and CDR2 from the germline V gene are MNHNY and SVGAGI (reference sequence). The CDR3: CASRTRDRGADTQYF. The CDR3 DNA reads TGTGCCAGCAGAACCCGGGACAGGGGAGCAGATACGCAGTATTTT.

The sample holds a few counts of this clone. This CDR3 reads CASKGRGYEQYF. In nucleotides, the CDR3 is TGCGCCAGCAAAGGCAGGGGTTACGAGCAGTACTTC. This chain uses TRBV10-2 with TRBJ2-7; weak D call: TRBD1 (6 bases). Per the germline V gene, CDR1 is WSHSY and CDR2 is SAAADI. V shed 7 bases and J shed 4 bases, with 11 bases lying between them. CDR3 size: 12 residues.

V and J are TRBV28 and TRBJ2-2; D gene uncertain. Germline V CDR1 and CDR2: MDHEN, SYDVKM. The CDR3 spans 12 residues. V lost 3 bases to trimming and J lost 3 bases, with 2 bases between them. This chain's CDR3 is CASSFYTGELFF. The CDR3 bases are TGTGCCAGCAGTTTTTACACCGGGGAGCTGTTTTTT.

This chain uses TRBV19 with TRBJ1-1; weak D call: TRBD1 (5 bases). Trimming shortened V by 1 base and J by 3 bases, and 12 bases separated the two germline ends. This CDR3 comprises 15 residues. The V gene's germline CDR1 is LNHDA and CDR2 SQIVND (reference sequence). The CDR3 DNA is TGTGCCAGTAGTATAGCGGGGAGGGGCGACACTGAAGCTTTCTTT. Translating it yields CASSIAGRGDTEAFF.

J is TRBJ1-3 and V is TRBV28; 8 bases map to TRBD1. The CDR3 length is 15 residues. After removal of 5 bases from V and 4 bases from J, the junction contained 7 bases not matched to a gene. Germline lookup yields CDR1 MDHEN and CDR2 SYDVKM. The CDR3 sequence: CASSRPGQVGNTIYF. As DNA, the CDR3 is TGTGCCAGCAGTCGTCCGGGACAGGTCGGAAACACCATATATTTT.

V gene TRBV5-1 combines with J gene TRBJ2-3; no definite D call. The germline CDR1 and CDR2 sequences are SGHRS and YFSETQ. Trimming removed 4 bases at V and 1 base at J, with 10 bases between. This CDR3 is 14 amino acids long. The CDR3 nucleotides read TGCGCCAGCAGCCCCGTCCAGGGCACAGATACGCAGTATTTT. Translated, it gives CASSPVQGTDTQYF.

This clone is a singleton in its sample. The J gene is TRBJ2-6, the V gene TRBV19; D call uncertain. From germline, CDR1 is LNHDA and CDR2 SQIVND (reference sequence). Deletions cut 2 bases from V and 1 base from J, with 6 bases between. This CDR3 comprises 15 residues. CDR3 in amino acids: CASSIRRSGANVLTF. As DNA, the CDR3 is TGTGCCAGTAGTATAAGACGTTCTGGGGCCAACGTCCTGACTTTC. Full variable domain (rest looked up from reference TRBV19 and TRBJ2-6): DGGITQSPKYLFRKEGQNVTLSCEQNLNHDAMYWYRQDPGQGLRLIYYSQIVNDFQKGDIAEGYSVSREKKESFPLTVTSAQKNPTAFYLCASSIRRSGANVLTFGAGSRLTVL.

The chain employs TRBV2 and TRBJ1-1, with no clear D. The CDR3 covers 12 residues. CDR1 is SNHLY and CDR2 is FYNNEI in the germline V gene. V lost 2 bases and J lost 4, with 5 bases in between. The CDR3 bases are TGTGCCAGCAGTGAAAGGTTCACTGAAGCTTTCTTT. Its translation is CASSERFTEAFF. Full variable domain (remainder filled in from reference TRBV2 and TRBJ1-1): EPEVTQTPSHQVTQMGQEVILRCVPISNHLYFYWYRQILGQKVEFLVSFYNNEISEKSEIFDDQFSVERPDGSNFTLKIRSTKLEDSAMYFCASSERFTEAFFGQGTRLTVV.

This chain joins TRBV28 and TRBJ2-1; 9 nucleotides line up with TRBD2. Germline V gene sequence: CDR1 MDHEN, CDR2 SYDVKM. The CDR3 loop spans 20 amino acids. The V gene end was trimmed by 6 bases and the J gene end by 4 bases; junction bases not matched to a gene: 22. This chain's CDR3 is CASSHKEGGRLGLAYNEQFF. In DNA, the CDR3 is TGTGCCAGCAGCCACAAGGAGGGGGGCAGGTTGGGACTAGCATACAATGAGCAGTTCTTC.

Concerning this clone itself: One end of the junction is discordant with germline, which a read error may explain. The CDR3 DNA reads as TGTGCTAGTGGCTTGGGGGGTCCTAGCGGTGGCACTGAAGCTTTCTTT. It is translated as CASGLGGPSGGTEAFF. The chain is built from TRBV12-5 and TRBJ1-1; perhaps TRBD1 as D (5 bases). Germline CDR1 reads LGHNT; CDR2 reads FRNRAP. The length of the CDR3 is 16 residues.

This chain links TRBV10-3 with TRBJ2-7, with a weak D call TRBD2 (6 bases). The length of the CDR3 is 12 residues. Germline V gene lookup returns CDR1 ENHRY and CDR2 SYGVKD. The V gene lost 5 bases and the J gene lost 3 bases, with 8 bases spanning the gap. Here the CDR3 DNA reads TGTGCCATCAGTATTAGCGGCTACGAGCAGTACTTC. Translated: CAISISGYEQYF.

This clone was recorded only once. The V gene is TRBV10-3, the J gene TRBJ2-7; 12 bases match TRBD2. CDR3 length: 15 amino acids. Looked up from germline, CDR1 is ENHRY and CDR2 is SYGVKD. The V segment lost 3 bases and the J segment 2 bases; nucleotides outside the gene matches: 2. The CDR3 here is CAISELAGGPYEQYF. CDR3 DNA: TGTGCCATCAGTGAACTAGCGGGAGGCCCCTACGAGCAGTACTTC.

This clone was seen only once. The chain joins TRBV6-1 to TRBJ2-7; D possibly corresponds to TRBD1 (6 bases). The CDR3 consists of 15 residues. Looked up from germline, CDR1 is MNHNS and CDR2 is SASEGT. The V gene lost 2 bases and the J gene lost 4 bases, with 15 bases spanning the gap. CDR3 amino acids: CASSERVQGSYEQYF. CDR3 DNA sequence: TGTGCCAGCAGTGAAAGGGTACAGGGTAGTTACGAGCAGTACTTC.

DNA of the CDR3: TGTGCCAGCAGCCAGTTGACTAGCGGGCTCACAGATACGCAGTATTTT. As protein: CASSQLTSGLTDTQYF. The chain carries TRBV14 and TRBJ2-3, with 10 bases fitting TRBD2. Losses at the gene ends were 3 bases for V and 2 bases for J; bases not matched to a gene: 5. This CDR3 has 16 amino acids. Looked up from germline, CDR1 is SGHDN and CDR2 is FVKESK.

This chain uses TRBV11-3 with TRBJ2-5; D ambiguous. The CDR3 runs 13 residues. Germline CDR1 reads SGHNT; CDR2 reads YENEEA. Between the trimmed V and J ends, which lost 1 base and 5 bases, there was a span of 8 bases. The DNA of the CDR3 is TGTGCCAGCAGCTTAGGGAGCCGGGAGACCCAGTACTTC. This codes for CASSLGSRETQYF.

The chain joins TRBV9 to TRBJ2-5, with D hard to call. V lost 0 bases and J 5 bases, leaving 11 bases between the germline ends. Germline V gives CDR1 SGDLS, CDR2 YYNGEE. This CDR3 comprises 14 residues. CDR3 DNA: TGTGCCAGCAGCGTAGCTGGCGCTTGGGAGACCCAGTACTTC. Translating it yields CASSVAGAWETQYF.

This sequence joins TRBV5-1 and TRBJ2-2; 8 bases are a match to TRBD2. Trimming took 4 bases from V and 5 from J; bases not matched to a gene: 10. There are 16 residues in the CDR3. Germline-derived CDR1 and CDR2 are SGHRS and YFSETQ. In DNA form, the CDR3 reads TGCGCCAGCAGCACCCCTAGCGGGCGATTAACCGGGGAGCTGTTTTTT. Protein product: CASSTPSGRLTGELFF. Combining the CDR3 with reference TRBV5-1 and TRBJ2-2 gives the whole variable domain KAGVTQTPRYLIKTRGQQVTLSCSPISGHRSVSWYQQTPGQGLQFLFEYFSETQRNKGNFPGRFSGRQFSNSRSEMNVSTLELGDSALYLCASSTPSGRLTGELFFGEGSRLTVL.

This clone appeared a single time. The chain recombines TRBV18 with TRBJ2-3; D might be TRBD2 (5 bases). Germline V gene sequence: CDR1 KGHSH, CDR2 LQKENI. Trimming shortened V by 3 bases and J by 1 base, and 5 bases separated the two germline ends. This CDR3 has 13 residues. For the CDR3, the DNA is TGTGCCAGCTCACCTAGCGGCACAGATACGCAGTATTTT. It codes for CASSPSGTDTQYF.